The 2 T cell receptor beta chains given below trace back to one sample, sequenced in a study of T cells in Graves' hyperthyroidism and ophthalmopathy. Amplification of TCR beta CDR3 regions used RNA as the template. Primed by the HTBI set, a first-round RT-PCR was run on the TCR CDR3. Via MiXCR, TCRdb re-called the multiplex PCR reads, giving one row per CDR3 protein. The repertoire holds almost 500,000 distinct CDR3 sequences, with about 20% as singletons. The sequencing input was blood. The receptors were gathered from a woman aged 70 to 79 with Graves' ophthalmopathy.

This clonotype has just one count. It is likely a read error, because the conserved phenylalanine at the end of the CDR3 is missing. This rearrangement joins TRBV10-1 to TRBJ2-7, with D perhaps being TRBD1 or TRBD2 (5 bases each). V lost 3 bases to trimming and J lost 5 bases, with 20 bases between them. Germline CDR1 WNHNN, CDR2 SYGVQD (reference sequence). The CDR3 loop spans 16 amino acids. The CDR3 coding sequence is TGCGCCAGCAGTGACCCCGGGGCAGGGATGGTCCACGAGCAGTACCTC. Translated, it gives CASSDPGAGMVHEQYL.

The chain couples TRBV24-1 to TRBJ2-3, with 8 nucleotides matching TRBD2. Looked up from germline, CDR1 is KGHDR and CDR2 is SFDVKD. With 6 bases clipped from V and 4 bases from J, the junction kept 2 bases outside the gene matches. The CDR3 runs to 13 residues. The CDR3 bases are TGTGCCACCAGTACAGCGGGGGCAGATACGCAGTATTTT. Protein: CATSTAGADTQYF.